This is a list of T cell receptor beta chains from one sample in a study of OX40 agonist ivuxolimab in advanced cancers. Profiling relied on immunoSEQ multiplex PCR, and the TCRdb table lists in-frame clones only, not all of them. The sample has about 20,000 clones; about 86% are singletons. The sequenced sample was CD4+ or CD8+ T cells sorted from blood, obtained in a trial of the OX40 agonist ivuxolimab. The receptors come from an adult with an advanced solid tumor such as melanoma, head and neck, liver or kidney cancer. The CDR3 runs from the conserved cysteine through the conserved F or W. D genes are given only for firm matches. Not all rows give a size; the values are once, few, many and, for expanded clones, a class.

d_call j_call v_call clone_size cdr3_aa cdr3_nt
NA TRBJ2-7 TRBV11-3 NA CASSPAYSFSFRLGSYEQYF TGTGCCAGCAGCCCAGCCTACAGTTTTTCGTTTCGCCTAGGGAGCTACGAGCAGTACTTC
TRBD1 TRBJ2-7 TRBV5-4 NA CASRKTSGTGVYEQYF TGTGCCAGCAGGAAGACATCCGGGACAGGAGTTTACGAGCAGTACTTC
NA TRBJ2-5 TRBV5-1 once CASSLSGTLQETQYF TGCGCCAGCAGCTTGTCTGGGACTCTCCAAGAGACCCAGTACTTC
NA TRBJ2-7 TRBV1 NA CTSSQRSYRDAYEQYF TGCACCAGCAGCCAACGTTCCTACAGAGACGCCTACGAGCAGTACTTC
NA TRBJ1-5 TRBV2 once CASSPGRARGQPQHF TGTGCCAGCAGTCCAGGGAGGGCGCGGGGTCAGCCCCAGCATTTT
TRBD1 TRBJ2-3 TRBV7-3 NA CASSPPGQHTDTQYF TGTGCCAGCAGCCCTCCGGGACAGCACACAGATACGCAGTATTTT
NA TRBJ2-3 TRBV7-6 NA CASSSRADTQYF TGTGCCAGCAGCTCCAGGGCAGATACGCAGTATTTT
NA TRBJ2-4 TRBV19 NA CASSMTPGLISRAKNIQYF TGTGCCAGTAGTATGACACCGGGACTTATCTCGAGGGCCAAAAACATTCAGTACTTC
NA TRBJ2-3 TRBV5-1 NA CASRRGMGSTDTQYF TGCGCCAGCAGAAGGGGCATGGGTAGCACAGATACGCAGTATTTT
TRBD2 TRBJ2-1 TRBV5-4 NA CASSSPGLGGYNEQFF TGTGCCAGCAGCTCCCCGGGACTAGGAGGGTACAATGAGCAGTTCTTC
NA TRBJ2-3 TRBV7-2 once CASSLARRVADTQYF TGTGCCAGCAGCTTAGCGCGGAGAGTCGCAGATACGCAGTATTTT
TRBD2 TRBJ2-1 TRBV5-4 NA CASSYTSGGADEQFF TGTGCCAGCAGCTATACTAGCGGGGGGGCGGATGAGCAGTTCTTC
NA TRBJ1-2 TRBV6-1 few CASSEPGGTNLRDYGYTF TGTGCCAGCAGTGAACCGGGAGGAACCAATCTCCGGGACTATGGCTACACCTTC
NA TRBJ2-3 TRBV5-1 NA CASSLEFGTQYF TGCGCCAGCAGCTTGGAATTCGGTACGCAGTATTTT
TRBD2 TRBJ2-1 TRBV7-2 NA CASSLERGGSEQFF TGTGCCAGCAGCTTAGAGCGGGGGGGCAGTGAGCAGTTCTTC
TRBD2 TRBJ2-5 TRBV9 NA CASSVGSPAPGTSGQETQYF TGTGCCAGCAGCGTAGGGTCCCCCGCCCCCGGGACTAGCGGCCAAGAGACCCAGTACTTC
TRBD2 TRBJ2-3 TRBV11-3 NA CASSALAGAADTQYF TGTGCCAGCAGCGCATTAGCGGGAGCTGCAGATACGCAGTATTTT